The rows below give T cell receptor beta chains drawn from one sample of a study of blood T cells in healthy people across ages. TCRdb processed the 5' RACE reads anew with MiXCR; each CDR3 protein has one entry. The data contain around 1.5 million distinct CDR3 sequences, around two fifths of them singletons. The sample was blood. These receptors all come from a woman younger than 30 in good health. Each CDR3 is given with its conserved first and last residue. Each record gives: D gene, V gene, CDR3 length, clone size, J gene, CDR3 protein, CDR3 DNA. A D gene is named only where the DNA matches it firmly. For some rows the clone size is stated as once, few or many, or as a class when expanded; others skip it.

>TRBD2|TRBV20-1|15|-|TRBJ2-7
CSAPQGSGTSYEQYF
TGCAGTGCTCCACAGGGTAGCGGGACGTCCTACGAGCAGTACTTC
>-|TRBV2|14|few|TRBJ2-1
CASSEGASKNEQFF
TGTGCCAGCAGTGAAGGGGCTAGCAAAAATGAGCAGTTCTTC
>TRBD1|TRBV14|15|-|TRBJ2-3
CASSPPGTAKDTQYF
TGTGCCAGCAGCCCACCCGGGACAGCGAAAGATACGCAGTATTTT
>-|TRBV27|14|-|TRBJ1-6
CASSERPRDSPLHF
TGTGCCAGCTCCGAACGACCTCGGGATTCACCCCTCCACTTT
>TRBD1|TRBV12-3/TRBV12-4|14|-|TRBJ2-1
CASRFTGDYNEQFF
TGTGCCAGCAGGTTTACAGGGGACTACAATGAGCAGTTCTTC
>-|TRBV20-1|12|-|TRBJ2-7
CSASLAGYEQYF
TGCAGTGCTAGTCTTGCCGGCTACGAGCAGTACTTC
>TRBD2|TRBV7-2|17|few|TRBJ2-3
CASSLAPASGSPDTQYF
TGTGCCAGCAGCTTAGCTCCGGCTAGCGGGAGTCCAGATACGCAGTATTTT
>-|TRBV12-3/TRBV12-4|17|-|TRBJ2-3
CASSPLLFPGEADTQYF
TGTGCCAGCAGCCCACTCCTCTTTCCCGGGGAGGCAGATACGCAGTATTTT
>-|TRBV10-3|14|-|TRBJ2-4
CAISRDREGDIQYF
TGTGCCATCAGTCGGGACCGGGAAGGGGACATTCAGTACTTC
>TRBD1|TRBV4-1|16|-|TRBJ2-5
CASSQVGQGALETQYF
TGCGCCAGCAGCCAGGTTGGACAGGGGGCTTTGGAGACCCAGTACTTC
>TRBD2|TRBV2|15|few|TRBJ2-1
CASRAGLAVRNEQFF
TGTGCCAGCAGGGCGGGACTAGCCGTCCGCAATGAGCAGTTCTTC
>TRBD2|TRBV9|17|few|TRBJ2-3
CASSPSGTSGGLNTQYF
TGTGCCAGCAGCCCATCCGGGACTAGCGGGGGGCTGAATACGCAGTATTTT
>-|TRBV28|15|-|TRBJ2-7
CASSALTGWAYEQYF
TGTGCCAGCAGTGCCTTGACAGGCTGGGCATACGAGCAGTACTTC
>-|TRBV20-1|15|once|TRBJ2-5
CSAGEAAALQETQYF
TGCAGTGCTGGAGAGGCGGCAGCCTTACAAGAGACCCAGTACTTC
>-|TRBV29-1|15|-|TRBJ2-1
CSVDPGPASYNEQFF
TGCAGCGTTGACCCGGGACCAGCTTCCTACAATGAGCAGTTCTTC
>TRBD2|TRBV14|18|-|TRBJ2-4
CASSQGLLAGGVKNIQYF
TGTGCCAGCAGCCAAGGATTACTAGCGGGAGGGGTCAAAAACATTCAGTACTTC
>TRBD2|TRBV5-5|15|few|TRBJ2-3
CASGTSATSTDTQYF
TGTGCCAGCGGTACTAGCGCTACGAGCACAGATACGCAGTATTTT